The TCR beta chain under discussion was sequenced for a study of breast tumors, draining lymph nodes, adjacent tissues. TCRdb processed the multiplex PCR reads anew with MiXCR; each CDR3 protein has one entry. The table includes about 180,000 distinct CDR3 sequences, about 33% detected once. There are 15 residues in the CDR3. CDR1 LGHNA and CDR2 YSLEER come from the germline V gene. V lost 4 bases to trimming and J lost 2 bases; unmatched junction nucleotides: 4. In this sample, this clonotype turned up a few times. A much larger clone lies a single base off, so this may be a read error. Samples came from axillary lymph nodes draining the breast cancer.

This receptor was identified in a female donor with breast cancer. Some clones in this sample may be carry-over from other donors' samples. Specimen: axillary lymph node tissue. The genes are TRBV4-3 and TRBJ2-5; 10 bases map to TRBD2. The CDR3 reads CASSRQAGGQETQYF. The CDR3 DNA follows: TGCGCCAGCAGCCGACAAGCGGGAGGGCAAGAGACCCAGTACTTC.